This T cell receptor beta chain was captured in a study of blood T cell repertoires in COVID-19 (dated by TCRdb to 2019 to 2021). In the study overall: Collaborator samples came from the United States, Italy and Spain and covered acute and convalescent phases of COVID-19. The material from the prospective study consisted of cDNA or gDNA derived from T cells, B-cell-depleted T cells, or PBMCs. Deeply sampled blood TCRbeta repertoires from subjects exposed to, actively infected with, or recovered from COVID-19 were included in the dataset. The repertoires were released in a freely available public database meant as a resource for research on the immune response to SARS-CoV-2. The samples were drawn from two sources: the first 160 participants of the ongoing ImmuneRACE study, and 1,000 to 1,500 subjects contributed by 6 global collaborators. Sample metadata almost always included a de-identified subject ID, COVID-19 status, age in years and sex. Where HLA class I and class II types were available, the types were taken from metadata supplied by the sample provider, not from assay-based typing. The paper's findings and limits, for the study overall: The quantity of clinical and demographic metadata differed by source and by participant and was supplied without curation.

TCRbeta CDR3 regions were amplified from genomic DNA using the immunoSEQ Assay, a bias-controlled multiplex PCR. In the original analysis: The number of nucleated cells in each sample was estimated by amplification of reference gene primers within the assay. To quantify the absolute abundance of each unique TCRbeta CDR3 rearrangement, sequence reads were collapsed and filtered. For each sample, productive Simpson clonality was calculated as the square root of Simpson's diversity index across productive rearrangements. Here the immuneACCESS table is served through TCRdb, limited to in-frame sequences with V and J called. Missing clones are a known gap in these copies; in checked studies unresolved V genes cover under half, and the rest lacks a known reason. V and J calls and clone size come straight from that table; D and trimming were deduced from the DNA. Present in this sample are a few hundred thousand clones, around 89% of which were seen just once. The ten largest clones add up to approximately 0.84% of the sample.

The cysteine opens and the phenylalanine closes a CDR3 of 14 amino acids. CDR3 DNA only is kept here, 42 bases in frame from base 1. Trimming at the junction amounts to 6 bases on V and 2 bases on J, and the germline ends lie 13 bases apart. The germline V gene provides CDR1 MDHEN and CDR2 SYDVKM. Comments on this clone: What this receptor recognizes is not known. Per-nucleotide qualities are absent, and no much larger clonotype sits a single base away.

Collaborating institutions collected whole blood in K2EDTA tubes following their own protocols. Collaborator samples were shipped for TCRbeta analysis as frozen whole blood, isolated PBMCs, or DNA extracted from either sample type. Sequencing was done on a sample of peripheral blood. Recombination linked TRBV28 to TRBJ2-5; TRBD1 is possibly the D segment (5 matching bases). The origin of this receptor is a young man with acute or convalescent COVID-19. This receptor has the CDR3 CASSPPTGQETQYF. The bases read TGTGCCAGCAGCCCACCTACAGGTCAAGAGACCCAGTACTTC.